This T cell receptor beta chain appears in the sequencing data of a study of T cell clonotyping in hematopoietic cell transplantation. Overall study: Cytoreduction preceded collection of pretransplant recipient samples.

A remark on this clone: The antigen is not known.

TCRdb keeps only in-frame clones here, not all; method: immunoSEQ multiplex PCR. The sample consists of 25,000 to 30,000 clones, 85% to 95% of them appearing once. Time point noted: recipient sample about 28 days before transplant, after cytoreduction. Recipients were bled about 28 days pretransplant and at posttransplant days 30, 100, 180. Trimming left V 5 bases short and J 4 bases short, with 10 bases between. Germline V gene sequence: CDR1 SSHAT, CDR2 FNYEAQ (reference sequence). This CDR3 spans 13 amino acids. Broader study findings: After transplant, recipient diversity fell while pathologically expanded clonotypes grew through day 180. CD4 and CD8 repertoire contributions could not be separated without sorting.

Sequenced material: peripheral blood mononuclear cells, taken before stem cell transplant. The chain is built from TRBV7-7 and TRBJ2-3; a possible D gene is TRBD2 (5 bases). This receptor was obtained from a man aged 45-65 years with acute myeloid leukemia. Some clones in this sample may be carry-over from other donors' samples. Here the CDR3 reads CASSPAGPDTQYF. The DNA for the CDR3 is TGTGCCAGCAGCCCGGCGGGTCCAGATACGCAGTATTTT.